This paragraph covers one T cell receptor (beta chain) sequence. Its antigen is currently unknown. The data derive from a study of T cell repertoires in cytomegalovirus infection. About the research overall: It was the public TCR beta signatures that indicated both CMV infection and matching HLA type.

CDR1 and CDR2 (germline): SGHVS, FNYEAQ. The V gene lost 2 bases and the J gene lost 0 bases, with 6 bases spanning the gap. The CDR3 sequence is 14 residues long. The study, taken as a whole, reports: Clonotype analysis showed dominance of the ex vivo response by HLA-C-restricted CMV-specific TCR beta clonotypes. Accumulated public TCR beta family frequency recognized individuals carrying CMV together with the relevant HLA.

One entry per CDR3 protein, called by TCRdb with MiXCR from the reads. The sample includes 150,000 to 200,000 distinct CDR3 sequences, 17% of them seen just once. The sequence derives from a human donor in good health (CMV status not recorded). Some clones in this sample may be carry-over from other donors' samples. Sequencing was performed on CD8+ T cells from PBMCs. The chain links TRBV7-6 to TRBJ2-3; D is ambiguous. The CDR3 is CASSLRRSTDTQYF. DNA for the CDR3: TGTGCCAGCAGCTTACGGCGGAGCACAGATACGCAGTATTTT.